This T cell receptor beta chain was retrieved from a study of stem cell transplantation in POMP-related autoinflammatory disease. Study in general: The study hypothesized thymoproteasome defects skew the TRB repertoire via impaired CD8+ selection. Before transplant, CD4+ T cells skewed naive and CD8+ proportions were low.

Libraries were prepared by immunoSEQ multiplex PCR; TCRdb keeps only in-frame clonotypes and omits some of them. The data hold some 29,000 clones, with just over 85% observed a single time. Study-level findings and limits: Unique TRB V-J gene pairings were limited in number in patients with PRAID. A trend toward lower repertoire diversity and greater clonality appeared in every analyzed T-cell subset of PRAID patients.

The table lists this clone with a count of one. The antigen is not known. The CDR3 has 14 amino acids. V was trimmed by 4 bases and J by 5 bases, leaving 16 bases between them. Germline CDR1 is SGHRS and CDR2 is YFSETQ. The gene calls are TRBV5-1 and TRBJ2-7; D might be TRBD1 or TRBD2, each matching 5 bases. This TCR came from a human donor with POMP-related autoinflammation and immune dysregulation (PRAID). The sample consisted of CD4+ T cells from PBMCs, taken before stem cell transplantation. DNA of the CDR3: TGCGCCAGCAGCGTGGGACGGACGGTCGACGAGCAGTACTTC. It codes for CASSVGRTVDEQYF.